Here is one TCR beta chain with its context. What it recognizes is unknown. TCRdb reanalysed the reads using MiXCR and keeps one entry per CDR3 protein. The sample carries 100,000 or so distinct CDR3 sequences, around a quarter recorded once. CDR1 is SEHNR and CDR2 is FQNEAQ in the germline V gene (reference sequence). V was trimmed by 1 base and J by 10 bases, leaving 8 bases between them. The CDR3 is 12 amino acids. This sample was taken from a study of T cell repertoires in cytomegalovirus infection. As for the study in general: Indications of both CMV infection and matching HLA type were provided by public TCR beta signatures.

Study-level points and caveats: The study found HLA-C-restricted CMV-specific TCR beta clonotypes dominating the ex vivo response. CMV carriers having the relevant HLA were flagged by cumulative public TCR beta family frequency.

This clonotype was obtained from a human donor in good health (CMV status not recorded). Some clones in this sample may be carry-over from other donors' samples. Sequenced: CD8+ T cells from PBMCs. The V call is TRBV7-9, the J call TRBJ2-1; D uncertain. In DNA form, the CDR3 reads TGTGCCAGCAGCTTAGAGGGAACAGAGCAGTTCTTC. Protein sequence: CASSLEGTEQFF.